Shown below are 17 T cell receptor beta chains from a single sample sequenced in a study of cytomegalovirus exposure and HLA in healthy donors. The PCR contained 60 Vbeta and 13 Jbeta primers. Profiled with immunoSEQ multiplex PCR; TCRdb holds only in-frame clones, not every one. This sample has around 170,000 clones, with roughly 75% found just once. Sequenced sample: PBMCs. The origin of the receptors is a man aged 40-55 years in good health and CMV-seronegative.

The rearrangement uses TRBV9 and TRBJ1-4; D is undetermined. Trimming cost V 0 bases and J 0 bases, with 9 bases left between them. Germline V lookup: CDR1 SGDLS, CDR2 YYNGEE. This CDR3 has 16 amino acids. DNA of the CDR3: TGTGCCAGCAGCGTAGACATAAGTGCAACTAATGAAAAACTGTTTTTT. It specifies CASSVDISATNEKLFF.

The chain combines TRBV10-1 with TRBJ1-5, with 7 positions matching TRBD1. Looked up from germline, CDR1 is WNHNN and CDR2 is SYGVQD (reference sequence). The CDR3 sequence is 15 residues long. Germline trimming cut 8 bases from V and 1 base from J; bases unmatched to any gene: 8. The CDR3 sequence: CASSPKGQSNQPQHF. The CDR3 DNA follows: TGCGCCAGCTCCCCGAAGGGACAGAGCAATCAGCCCCAGCATTTT.

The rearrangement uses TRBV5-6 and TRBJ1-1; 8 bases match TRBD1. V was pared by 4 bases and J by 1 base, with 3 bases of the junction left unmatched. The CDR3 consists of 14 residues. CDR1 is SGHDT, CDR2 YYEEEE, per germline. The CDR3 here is CASSPGTGNTEAFF. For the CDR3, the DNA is TGTGCCAGCAGCCCTGGGACAGGGAACACTGAAGCTTTCTTT.

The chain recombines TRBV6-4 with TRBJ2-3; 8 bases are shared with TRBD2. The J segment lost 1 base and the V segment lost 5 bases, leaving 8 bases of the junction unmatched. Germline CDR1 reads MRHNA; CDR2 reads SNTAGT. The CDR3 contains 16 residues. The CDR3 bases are TGTGCCAGCAGTCTCCGTGACGGGAGGGGCACAGATACGCAGTATTTT. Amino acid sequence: CASSLRDGRGTDTQYF.

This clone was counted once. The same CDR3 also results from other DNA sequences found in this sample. CDR3 protein: CASSFAGGYGYTF. The CDR3 DNA follows: TGTGCCAGCAGCTTCGCCGGCGGGTATGGCTACACCTTC. The V gene is TRBV7-6, the J gene TRBJ1-2; D gene unclear. The germline V gene has CDR1 SGHVS and CDR2 FNYEAQ. The CDR3 runs to 13 residues. Trimming left V 3 bases short and J 5 bases short, with 10 bases between.

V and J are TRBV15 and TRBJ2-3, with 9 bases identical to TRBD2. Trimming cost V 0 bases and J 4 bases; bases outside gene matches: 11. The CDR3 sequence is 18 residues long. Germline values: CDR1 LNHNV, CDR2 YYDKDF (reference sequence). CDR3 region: CATSRDTASGAAPDTQYF. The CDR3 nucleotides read TGTGCCACCAGCAGAGATACGGCTAGCGGGGCGGCCCCAGATACGCAGTATTTT.

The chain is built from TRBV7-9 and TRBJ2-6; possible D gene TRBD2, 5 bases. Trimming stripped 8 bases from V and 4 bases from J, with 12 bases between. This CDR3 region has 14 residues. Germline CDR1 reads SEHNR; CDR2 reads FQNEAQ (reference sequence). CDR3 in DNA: TGTGCCAGCTTCGGAGGCCGCGGGGCCAACGTCCTGACTTTC. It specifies CASFGGRGANVLTF.

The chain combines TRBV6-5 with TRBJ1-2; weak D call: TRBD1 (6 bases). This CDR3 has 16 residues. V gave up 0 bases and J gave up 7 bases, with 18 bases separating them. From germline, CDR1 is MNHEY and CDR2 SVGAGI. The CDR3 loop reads CASSYSRSTGTAGYTF. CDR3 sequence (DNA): TGTGCCAGCAGTTACTCGAGGTCAACAGGGACGGCTGGCTACACCTTC.

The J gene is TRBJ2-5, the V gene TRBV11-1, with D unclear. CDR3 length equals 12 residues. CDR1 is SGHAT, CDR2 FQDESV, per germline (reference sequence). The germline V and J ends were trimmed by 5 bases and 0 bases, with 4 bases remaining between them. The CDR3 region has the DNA TGTGCCAGCAGCCCTAACCAAGAGACCCAGTACTTC. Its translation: CASSPNQETQYF.

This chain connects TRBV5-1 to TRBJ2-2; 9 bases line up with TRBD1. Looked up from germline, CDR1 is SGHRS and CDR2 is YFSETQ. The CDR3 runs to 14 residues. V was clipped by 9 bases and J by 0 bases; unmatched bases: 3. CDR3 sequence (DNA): TGCGCCAAGGGACAGGGTTCGAACACCGGGGAGCTGTTTTTT. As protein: CAKGQGSNTGELFF.

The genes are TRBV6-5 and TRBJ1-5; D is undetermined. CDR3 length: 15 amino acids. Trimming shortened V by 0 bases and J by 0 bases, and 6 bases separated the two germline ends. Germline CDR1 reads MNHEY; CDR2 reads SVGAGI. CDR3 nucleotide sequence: TGTGCCAGCAGTTACTCACAAAATAGCAATCAGCCCCAGCATTTT. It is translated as CASSYSQNSNQPQHF.

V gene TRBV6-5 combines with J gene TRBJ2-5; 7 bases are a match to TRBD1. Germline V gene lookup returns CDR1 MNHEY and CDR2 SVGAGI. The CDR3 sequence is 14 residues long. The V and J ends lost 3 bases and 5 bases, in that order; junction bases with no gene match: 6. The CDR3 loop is CASSYPGQRETQYF. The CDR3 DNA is TGTGCCAGCAGTTATCCGGGACAGCGGGAGACCCAGTACTTC.

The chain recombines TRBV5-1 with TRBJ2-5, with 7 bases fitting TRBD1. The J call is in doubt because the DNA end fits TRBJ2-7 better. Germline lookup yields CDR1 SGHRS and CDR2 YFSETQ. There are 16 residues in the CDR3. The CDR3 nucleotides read TGCGCCAGCAGCACTGGGATCCGGGACAGAGCCTACGAGCAGTACTTC. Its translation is CASSTGIRDRAYEQYF.

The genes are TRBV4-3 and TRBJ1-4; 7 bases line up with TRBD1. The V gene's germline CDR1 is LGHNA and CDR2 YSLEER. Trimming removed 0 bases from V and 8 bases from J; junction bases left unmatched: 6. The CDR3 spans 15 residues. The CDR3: CASSQENQGEEKLFF. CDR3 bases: TGCGCCAGCAGCCAAGAGAATCAGGGGGAAGAAAAACTGTTTTTT.

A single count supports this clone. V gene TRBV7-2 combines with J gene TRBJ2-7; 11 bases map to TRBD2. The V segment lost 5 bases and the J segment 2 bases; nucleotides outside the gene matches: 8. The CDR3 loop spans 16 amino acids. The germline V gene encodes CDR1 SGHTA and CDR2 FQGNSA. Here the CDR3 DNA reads TGTGCCAGCAGCCCGAGGCTAGCGGGGGGCCCCTACGAGCAGTACTTC. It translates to CASSPRLAGGPYEQYF.

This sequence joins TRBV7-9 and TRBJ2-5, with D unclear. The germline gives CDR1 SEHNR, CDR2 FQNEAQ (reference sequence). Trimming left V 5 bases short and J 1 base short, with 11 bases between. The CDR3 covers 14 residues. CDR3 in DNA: TGTGCCAGCAGCGAAGCGTATCCCCAAGAGACCCAGTACTTC. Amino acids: CASSEAYPQETQYF.

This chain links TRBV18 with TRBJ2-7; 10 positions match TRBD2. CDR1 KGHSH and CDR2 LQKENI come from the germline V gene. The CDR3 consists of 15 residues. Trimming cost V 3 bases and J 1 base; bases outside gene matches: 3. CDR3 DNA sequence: TGTGCCAGCTCACCTACTAGCGGGGATTCCTACGAGCAGTACTTC. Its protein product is CASSPTSGDSYEQYF.